This T cell receptor beta chain is drawn from a study of blood T cell repertoires in COVID-19. Germline V CDR1 and CDR2: LGHNA, YSLEER. Trimming took 4 bases from V and 2 from J; bases not matched to a gene: 2. The CDR3 totals 14 residues. Sequencing was performed with immunoSEQ multiplex PCR; in TCRdb, only in-frame clones are kept and a portion is missing. The sample consists of tens of thousands of clones, 87% of them appearing once. The TCR sequence derives from a man in his fifties or sixties with COVID-19, enrolled during active disease. The V call is TRBV4-3, the J call TRBJ1-2; 9 bases agree with TRBD1. The sequencing input was peripheral blood. This chain's CDR3 is CASSPGTGNYGYTF. CDR3 nucleotide sequence: TGCGCCAGCAGCCCAGGGACAGGGAACTATGGCTACACCTTC.